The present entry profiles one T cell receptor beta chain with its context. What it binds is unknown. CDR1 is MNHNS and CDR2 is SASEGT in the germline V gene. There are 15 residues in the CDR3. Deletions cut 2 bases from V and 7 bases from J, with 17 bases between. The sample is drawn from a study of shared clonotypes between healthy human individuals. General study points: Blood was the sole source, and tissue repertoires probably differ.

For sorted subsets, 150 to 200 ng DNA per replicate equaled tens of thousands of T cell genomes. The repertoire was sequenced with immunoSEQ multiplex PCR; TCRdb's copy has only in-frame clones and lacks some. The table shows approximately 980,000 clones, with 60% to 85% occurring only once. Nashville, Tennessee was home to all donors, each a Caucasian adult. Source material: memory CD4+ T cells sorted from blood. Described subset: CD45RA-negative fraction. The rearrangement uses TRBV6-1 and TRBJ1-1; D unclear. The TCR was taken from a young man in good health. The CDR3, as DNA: TGTGCCAGCAGTGAAAAGACTCGGGGAAGAGGTGAAGCTTTCTTT. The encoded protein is CASSEKTRGRGEAFF.